Given below is one T cell receptor beta chain in context. It has no known antigen specificity. Base-call qualities are not available, and no considerably larger clone is one nucleotide away. Enrolling through a virtual design, the prospective study's participants ranged in age from about 18 to 100 years and lived across roughly 23 United States geographic areas. In the prospective study, participants were assigned to cohorts based on the clinical history participants reported in a screening survey and a study questionnaire. In the prospective study, mobile phlebotomists collected whole blood, serum and a nasopharyngeal or oropharyngeal swab from each participant. Additional blood draws and questionnaires over an approximately 2-month period could optionally be provided by prospective study participants. Before DNA extraction, prospective study blood samples were shipped either frozen or at room temperature.

From V the trimming removes 4 bases and from J it removes 5 bases, while the gene matches leave 6 bases of the junction unaccounted for. CDR1 SGDLS and CDR2 YYNGEE were looked up in the germline V gene. Counted from cysteine to phenylalanine, this CDR3 has 16 amino acids. Of the read, only the CDR3 DNA is kept; its 48 bases are in frame from base 1. The entry originates in a study of blood T cell repertoires in COVID-19 (dated by TCRdb to between 2020 and 2021). In the study overall: Collaborator samples came from the United States, Italy and Spain and covered acute and convalescent phases of COVID-19. The material from the prospective study consisted of cDNA or gDNA derived from T cells, B-cell-depleted T cells, or PBMCs. Deeply sampled blood TCRbeta repertoires from subjects exposed to, actively infected with, or recovered from COVID-19 were included in the dataset. A freely available public database, intended as a resource for researchers studying the immune response to SARS-CoV-2, is where the repertoires were released. Samples came from the ongoing ImmuneRACE study (first 160 participants) plus 1,254 subjects from 6 global collaborators. A de-identified subject ID, COVID-19 status, age in years and sex were almost always included in the sample metadata. Where available, HLA class I and class II types were taken from metadata supplied by the sample provider and were not determined by assay-based typing.

The immunoSEQ Assay, a bias-controlled multiplex PCR, was used to amplify TCRbeta CDR3 regions from genomic DNA. The source study handled its data this way. The number of nucleated cells in each sample was estimated from the amplification of reference gene primers within the assay. To quantify the absolute abundance of each unique TCRbeta CDR3 rearrangement, sequence reads were collapsed and filtered. For each sample, productive Simpson clonality was calculated as the square root of Simpson's diversity index across productive rearrangements. Held by TCRdb, this immuneACCESS table contains in-frame sequences only and omits some clones. Under half of the omission traces to an unresolved V gene where checked; the cause of the rest is unknown. From that table come the V and J calls and clone size; the DNA was used to work out D and trimming. This sample comprises about 200,000 clones, roughly 88% of them detected only once. The ten largest clones add up to 5.6% of the sample.

Beyond this particular receptor, the publication reports: Clinical and demographic metadata were provided uncurated, with the amount varying by source and participant.

Input material: PBMCs or T cells enriched from blood (not recorded which). The chain joins TRBV9 to TRBJ2-3, with 14 central nucleotides matching TRBD2. This sequence was found in a man aged 40-49 years with acute COVID-19. The sequenced DNA is TGTGCCAGCAGCTCAGGCGGGACTAGCGGGAGAGATACGCAGTATTTT. Its amino acids are CASSSGGTSGRDTQYF.